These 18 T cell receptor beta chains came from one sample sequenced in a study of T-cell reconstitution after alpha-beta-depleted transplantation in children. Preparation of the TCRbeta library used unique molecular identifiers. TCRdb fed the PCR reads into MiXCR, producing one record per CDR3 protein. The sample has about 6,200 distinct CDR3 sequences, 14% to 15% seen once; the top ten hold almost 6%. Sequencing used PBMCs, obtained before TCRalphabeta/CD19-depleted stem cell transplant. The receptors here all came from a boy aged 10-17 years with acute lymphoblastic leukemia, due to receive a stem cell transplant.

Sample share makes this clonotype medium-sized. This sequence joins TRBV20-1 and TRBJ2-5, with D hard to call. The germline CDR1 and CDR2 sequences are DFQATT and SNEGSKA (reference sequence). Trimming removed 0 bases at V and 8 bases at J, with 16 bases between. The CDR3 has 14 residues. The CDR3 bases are TGCAGTGCTAGAGAAAACGGCCGCTCGTACACCCAGTACTTC. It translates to CSARENGRSYTQYF.

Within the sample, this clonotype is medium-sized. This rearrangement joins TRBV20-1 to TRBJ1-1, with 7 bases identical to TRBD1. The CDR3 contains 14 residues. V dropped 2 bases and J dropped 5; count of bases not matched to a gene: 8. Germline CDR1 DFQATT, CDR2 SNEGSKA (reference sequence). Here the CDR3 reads CSARKQGLGTEAFF. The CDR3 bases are TGCAGTGCTAGAAAACAGGGGTTGGGGACTGAAGCTTTCTTT.

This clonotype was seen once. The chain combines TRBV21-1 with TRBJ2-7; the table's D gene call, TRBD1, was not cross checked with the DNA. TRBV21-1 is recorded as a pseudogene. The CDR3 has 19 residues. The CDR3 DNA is TGTGCCAGCAGTGTCTGGGACAGGGGGCCGACAATTGCCCTCTACGAGCAGTACTTC. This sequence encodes CASSVWDRGPTIALYEQYF.

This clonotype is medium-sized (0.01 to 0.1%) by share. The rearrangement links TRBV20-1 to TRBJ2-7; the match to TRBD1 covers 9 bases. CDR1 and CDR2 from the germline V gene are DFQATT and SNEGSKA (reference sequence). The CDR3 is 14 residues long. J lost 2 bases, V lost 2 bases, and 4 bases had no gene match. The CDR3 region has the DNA TGCAGTGCTAGAAAGGGACAGGGACCCTACGAGCAGTACTTC. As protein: CSARKGQGPYEQYF.

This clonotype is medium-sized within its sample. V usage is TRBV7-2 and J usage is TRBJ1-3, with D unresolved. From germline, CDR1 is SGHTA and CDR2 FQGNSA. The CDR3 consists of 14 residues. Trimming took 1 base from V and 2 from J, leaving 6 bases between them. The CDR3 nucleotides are TGTGCCAGCAGCTTAGTAAGGGCTGGAAACACCATATATTTT. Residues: CASSLVRAGNTIYF.

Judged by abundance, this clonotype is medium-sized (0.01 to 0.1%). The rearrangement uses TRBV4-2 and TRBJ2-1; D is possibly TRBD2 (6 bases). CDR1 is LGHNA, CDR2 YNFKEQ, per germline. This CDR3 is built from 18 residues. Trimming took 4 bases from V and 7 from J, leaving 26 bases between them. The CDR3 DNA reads TGTGCCAGCAGCCTTCTTGCGGCGGGGAGATCCACGCCTAATGAGCAGTTCTTC. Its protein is CASSLLAAGRSTPNEQFF.

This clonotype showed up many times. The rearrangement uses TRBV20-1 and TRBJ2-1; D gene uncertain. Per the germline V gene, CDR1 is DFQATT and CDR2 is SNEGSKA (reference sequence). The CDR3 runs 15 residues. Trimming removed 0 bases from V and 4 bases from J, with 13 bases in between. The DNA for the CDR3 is TGCAGTGCTAGAGATGGGGTCACCCTTTACAATGAGCAGTTCTTC. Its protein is CSARDGVTLYNEQFF.

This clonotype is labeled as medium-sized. The CDR3 spells CASSLRGGYRTDTQYF. The DNA for the CDR3 is TGTGCCAGCAGCTTACGAGGGGGCTACCGCACAGATACGCAGTATTTT. The rearrangement joins TRBV11-2 to TRBJ2-3; the match to TRBD1 covers 7 bases. Losses at the gene ends were 2 bases for V and 1 base for J; bases not matched to a gene: 6. Germline CDR1 is SGHAT and CDR2 is FQNNGV. This CDR3 spans 16 amino acids.

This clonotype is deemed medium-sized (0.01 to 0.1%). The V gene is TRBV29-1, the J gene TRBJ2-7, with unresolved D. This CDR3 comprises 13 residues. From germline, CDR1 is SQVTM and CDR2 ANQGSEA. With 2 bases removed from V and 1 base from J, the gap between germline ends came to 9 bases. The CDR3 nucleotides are TGCAGCGTTGAATCGCAGGTTTCCTACGAGCAGTACTTC. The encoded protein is CSVESQVSYEQYF.

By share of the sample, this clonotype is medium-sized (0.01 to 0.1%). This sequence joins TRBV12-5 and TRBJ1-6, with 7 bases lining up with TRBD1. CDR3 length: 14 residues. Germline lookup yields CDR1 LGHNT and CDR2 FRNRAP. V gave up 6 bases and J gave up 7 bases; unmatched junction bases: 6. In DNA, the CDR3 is TGTGCTAGTGGCCCGGGACAGTCAAATTCACCCCTCCACTTT. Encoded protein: CASGPGQSNSPLHF.

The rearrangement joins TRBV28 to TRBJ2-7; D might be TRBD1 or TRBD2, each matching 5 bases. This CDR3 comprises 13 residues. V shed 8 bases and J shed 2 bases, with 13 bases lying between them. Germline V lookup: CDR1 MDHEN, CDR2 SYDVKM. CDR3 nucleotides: TGTGCCAGCGGCCCCGGGGCCACCTACGAGCAGTACTTC. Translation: CASGPGATYEQYF.

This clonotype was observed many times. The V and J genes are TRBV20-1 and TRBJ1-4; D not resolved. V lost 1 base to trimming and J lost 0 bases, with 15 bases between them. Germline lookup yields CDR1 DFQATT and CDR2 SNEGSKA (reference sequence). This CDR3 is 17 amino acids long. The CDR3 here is CSARVSPDPTTNEKLFF. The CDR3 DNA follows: TGCAGTGCTAGAGTTTCCCCGGACCCCACAACTAATGAAAAACTGTTTTTT.

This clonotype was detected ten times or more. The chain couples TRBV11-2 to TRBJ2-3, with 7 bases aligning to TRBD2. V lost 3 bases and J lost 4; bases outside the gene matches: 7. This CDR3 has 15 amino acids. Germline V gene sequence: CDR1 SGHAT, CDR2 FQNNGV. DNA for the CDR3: TGTGCCAGCAGCTTGGACGGACTAGGCTCAGATACGCAGTATTTT. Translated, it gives CASSLDGLGSDTQYF.

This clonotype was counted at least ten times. For the CDR3, the DNA is TGTGCCAGCAGCCGCCGGACAGGGGGGATTAAGCGTGATGAGCAGTTCTTC. Translation gives CASSRRTGGIKRDEQFF. The V and J genes are TRBV5-6 and TRBJ2-1; 10 nucleotides match TRBD1. Germline CDR1 is SGHDT and CDR2 is YYEEEE. The CDR3 extends over 17 amino acids. After removal of 4 bases from V and 8 bases from J, the junction contained 15 bases not matched to a gene.

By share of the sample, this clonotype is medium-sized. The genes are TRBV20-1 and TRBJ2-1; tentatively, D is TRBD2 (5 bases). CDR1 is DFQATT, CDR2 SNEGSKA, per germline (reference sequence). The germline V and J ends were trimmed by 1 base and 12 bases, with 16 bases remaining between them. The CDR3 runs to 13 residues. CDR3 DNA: TGCAGTGCTAGAGTATCTCCTTCGCGGGCGCAGTTCTTC. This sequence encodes CSARVSPSRAQFF.

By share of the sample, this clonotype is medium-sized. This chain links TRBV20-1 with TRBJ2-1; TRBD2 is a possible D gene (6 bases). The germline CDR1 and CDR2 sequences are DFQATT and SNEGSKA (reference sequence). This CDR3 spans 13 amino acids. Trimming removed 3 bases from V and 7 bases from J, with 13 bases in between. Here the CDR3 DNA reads TGCAGTGCTAGGGGGGGATTGGAAAATGAGCAGTTCTTC. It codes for CSARGGLENEQFF.

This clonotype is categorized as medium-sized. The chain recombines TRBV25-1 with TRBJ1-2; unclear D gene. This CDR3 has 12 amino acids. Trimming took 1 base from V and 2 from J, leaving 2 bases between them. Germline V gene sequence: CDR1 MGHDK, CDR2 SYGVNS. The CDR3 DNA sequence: TGTGCCAGCAGTGAATGGAACTATGGCTACACCTTC. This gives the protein CASSEWNYGYTF.

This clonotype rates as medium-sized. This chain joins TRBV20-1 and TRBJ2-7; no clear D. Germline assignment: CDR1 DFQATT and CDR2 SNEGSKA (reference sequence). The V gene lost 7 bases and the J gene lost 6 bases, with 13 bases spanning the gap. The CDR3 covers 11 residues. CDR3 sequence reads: CSVEDRFEQYF. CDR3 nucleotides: TGCAGTGTAGAAGACCGATTCGAGCAGTACTTC.